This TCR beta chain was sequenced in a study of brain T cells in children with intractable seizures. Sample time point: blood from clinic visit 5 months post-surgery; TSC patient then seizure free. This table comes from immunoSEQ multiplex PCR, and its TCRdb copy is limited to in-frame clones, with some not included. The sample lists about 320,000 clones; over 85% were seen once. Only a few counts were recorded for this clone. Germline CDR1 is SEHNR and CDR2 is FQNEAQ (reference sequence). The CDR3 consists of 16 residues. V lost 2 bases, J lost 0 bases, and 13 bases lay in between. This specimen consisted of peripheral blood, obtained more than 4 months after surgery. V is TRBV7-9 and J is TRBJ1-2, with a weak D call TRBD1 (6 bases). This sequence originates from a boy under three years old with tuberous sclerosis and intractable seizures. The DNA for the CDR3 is TGTGCCAGCAGCTTAAGGGCAGGGGACTCTAACTATGGCTACACCTTC. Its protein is CASSLRAGDSNYGYTF. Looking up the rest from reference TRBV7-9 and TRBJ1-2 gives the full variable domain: DTGVSQNPRHKITKRGQNVTFRCDPISEHNRLYWYRQTLGQGPEFLTYFQNEAQLEKSRLLSDRFSAERPKGSFSTLEIQRTEQGDSAMYLCASSLRAGDSNYGYTFGSGTRLTVV.